The table lists the clone carrying this T cell receptor (beta chain) with a few counts. Its antigen is unknown. The sample is drawn from a study of cytomegalovirus exposure and HLA in healthy donors. Points from the study as a whole: When a later analysis was performed, an Asian-associated ancestry cluster reportedly had fewer N-insertions than the roughly 630-donor mean. TCR association rates varied by HLA locus in a later analysis, with DRB1 highest and HLA-C lowest.

The primer mix had 60 Vbeta and 13 Jbeta primers. Method: immunoSEQ multiplex PCR; TCRdb's copy keeps in-frame clones and lacks some. The sample has 150,000 to 200,000 clones; roughly 79% are singletons. Trimming took 1 base from V and 1 from J, leaving 11 bases between them. Germline CDR1 and CDR2: SEHNR and FQNEAQ (reference sequence). The CDR3 is made up of 16 amino acids. The TCR originated in a woman aged 40-49 years in good health and CMV-seronegative. Input material: PBMCs. The gene calls are TRBV7-9 and TRBJ2-1; possibly TRBD1 for D (5 bases). Here the CDR3 DNA reads TGTGCCAGCAGCTTAGGAGCAGGGTTATCCTACAATGAGCAGTTCTTC. Its translation: CASSLGAGLSYNEQFF. Drawing the rest from reference TRBV7-9 and TRBJ2-1, the complete variable domain is DTGVSQNPRHKITKRGQNVTFRCDPISEHNRLYWYRQTLGQGPEFLTYFQNEAQLEKSRLLSDRFSAERPKGSFSTLEIQRTEQGDSAMYLCASSLGAGLSYNEQFFGPGTRLTVL.